Listed here is a single TCR beta chain. Its target is not known. The data are from a study of cytomegalovirus exposure and HLA in healthy donors. Whole-study findings and limits: Indistinguishable V segments such as TRBV6-2 and TRBV6-3 were excluded. Being productive about 90% or about 30% of the time was typical of most TCR beta V segments in an earlier analysis. Some public TCRs appeared in many individuals, while most sequences were rare.

Trimming shortened V by 0 bases and J by 5 bases, and 14 bases separated the two germline ends. The CDR3 runs to 15 residues. The germline gives CDR1 MGHDK, CDR2 SYGVNS. The PCR was carried out with 60 Vbeta primers and 13 Jbeta primers. Produced via immunoSEQ multiplex PCR; TCRdb's table is partial and in-frame only. Of around 150,000 clones listed, roughly 85% are singletons. Source material: PBMCs. The V call is TRBV25-1, the J call TRBJ2-7, with TRBD2 as a possible D gene (6 bases). This clonotype was obtained from a man between 35 and 55 years old in good health and CMV-seropositive. CDR3 in DNA: TGTGCCAGCAGTGAATATCCGGGAGAGGGCGACGAGCAGTACTTC. Residues: CASSEYPGEGDEQYF.